This T cell receptor beta chain comes out of a study of shared clonotypes between healthy human individuals. Study results and limitations: Clonotype sharing among donors, it was expected, would be affected by sequencing depth. Naive CD4 clonotypes were shared across a handful of donors at around 5%.

Investigators divided CD4+ cells into CD45RA+ naive and CD45RA-negative memory subsets. With respect to this clone: Its specificity is unknown.

Researchers divided each subset's genomic DNA evenly across several immunoSEQ plates. TCRdb's copy holds only in-frame clones and misses some; the assay was immunoSEQ multiplex PCR. The sample comprises about a million clones, about 80% of which are singletons, and about 0.94% rests with the top ten. The CDR3 totals 14 residues. The V end lost 0 bases, the J end lost 3 bases, and 8 bases lay between the germline ends. Germline CDR1 LGHNA, CDR2 YNFKEQ. This chain joins TRBV4-2 and TRBJ1-2, with unresolved D. The source material was memory CD4+ T cells from PBMCs. As for subset: CD45RA-negative fraction. The clonotype was recovered from a man aged 18 to 30 in good health. Some clones in this sample may be carry-over from other donors' samples. The CDR3 loop reads CASSQERQDYGYTF. CDR3 DNA: TGTGCCAGCAGCCAAGAAAGGCAGGACTATGGCTACACCTTC.